This TCR beta chain came from a study of radiotherapy plus CTLA-4 blockade in lung cancer. Those with chemo-refractory metastatic non-small-cell lung cancer were treated with focal radiation combined with CTLA-4 blockade using ipilimumab. The repertoire was sequenced with immunoSEQ multiplex PCR; TCRdb's copy has only in-frame clones and lacks some. The sample lists approximately 94,000 clones; around 83% were seen once. Germline V gene data show CDR1 as SEHNR and CDR2 as FQNEAQ (reference sequence). The CDR3 is made up of 12 amino acids. Trimming removed 5 bases at V and 3 bases at J, with 8 bases between.

This TCR was recovered from a human donor with non-small cell lung cancer that progressed on radiotherapy plus ipilimumab. Sequenced material: peripheral blood, taken from a patient treated with radiotherapy plus ipilimumab. This chain connects TRBV7-9 to TRBJ2-7; D is unclear. This CDR3 is CASSSDIYEQYF. CDR3 nucleotides: TGTGCCAGCAGCAGCGACATCTACGAGCAGTACTTC. Complete variable domain (other parts from reference TRBV7-9 and TRBJ2-7): DTGVSQNPRHKITKRGQNVTFRCDPISEHNRLYWYRQTLGQGPEFLTYFQNEAQLEKSRLLSDRFSAERPKGSFSTLEIQRTEQGDSAMYLCASSSDIYEQYFGPGTRLTVT.